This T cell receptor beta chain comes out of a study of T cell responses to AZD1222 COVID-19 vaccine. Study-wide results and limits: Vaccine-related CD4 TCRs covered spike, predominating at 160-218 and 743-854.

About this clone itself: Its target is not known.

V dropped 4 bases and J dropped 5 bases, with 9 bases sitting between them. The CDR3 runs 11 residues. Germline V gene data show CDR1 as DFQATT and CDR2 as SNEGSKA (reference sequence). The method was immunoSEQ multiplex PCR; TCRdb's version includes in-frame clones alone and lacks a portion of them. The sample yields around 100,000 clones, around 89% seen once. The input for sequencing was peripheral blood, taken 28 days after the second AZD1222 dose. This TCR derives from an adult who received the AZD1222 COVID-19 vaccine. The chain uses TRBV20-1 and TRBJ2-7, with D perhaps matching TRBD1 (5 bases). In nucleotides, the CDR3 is TGCAGTGCTATCAGGGCCCACGAGCAGTACTTC. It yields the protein CSAIRAHEQYF.